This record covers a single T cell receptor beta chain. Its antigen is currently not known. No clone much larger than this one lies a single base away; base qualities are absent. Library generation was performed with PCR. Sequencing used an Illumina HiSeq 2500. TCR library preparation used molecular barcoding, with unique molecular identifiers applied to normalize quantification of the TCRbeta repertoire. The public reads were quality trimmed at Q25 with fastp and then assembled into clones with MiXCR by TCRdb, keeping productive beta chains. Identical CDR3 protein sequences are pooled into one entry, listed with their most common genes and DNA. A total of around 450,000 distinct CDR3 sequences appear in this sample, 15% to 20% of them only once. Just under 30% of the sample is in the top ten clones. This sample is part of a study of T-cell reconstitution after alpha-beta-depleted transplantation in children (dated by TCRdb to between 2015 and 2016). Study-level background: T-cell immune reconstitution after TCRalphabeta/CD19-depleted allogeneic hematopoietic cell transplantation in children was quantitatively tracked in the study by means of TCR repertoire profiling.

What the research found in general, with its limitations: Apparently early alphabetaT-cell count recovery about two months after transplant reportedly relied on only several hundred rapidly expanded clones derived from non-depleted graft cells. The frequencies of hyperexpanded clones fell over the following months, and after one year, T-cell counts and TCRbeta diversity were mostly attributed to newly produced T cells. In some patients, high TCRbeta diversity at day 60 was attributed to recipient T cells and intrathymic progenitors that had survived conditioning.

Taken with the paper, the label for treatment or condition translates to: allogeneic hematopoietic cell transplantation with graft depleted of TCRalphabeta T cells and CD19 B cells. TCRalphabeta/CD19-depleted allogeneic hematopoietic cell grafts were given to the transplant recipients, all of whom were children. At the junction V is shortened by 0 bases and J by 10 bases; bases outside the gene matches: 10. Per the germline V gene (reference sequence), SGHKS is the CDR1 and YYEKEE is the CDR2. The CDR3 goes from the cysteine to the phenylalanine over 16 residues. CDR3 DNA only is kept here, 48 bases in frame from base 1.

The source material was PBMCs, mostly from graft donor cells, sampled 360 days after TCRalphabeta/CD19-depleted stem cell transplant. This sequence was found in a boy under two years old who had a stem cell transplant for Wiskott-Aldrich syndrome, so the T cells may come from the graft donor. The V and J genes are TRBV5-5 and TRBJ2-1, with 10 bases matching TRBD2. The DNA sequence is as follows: TGTGCCAGCAGCTTGGGGGCTAGCGGGAGAGGTGGAGAGCAGTTCTTC. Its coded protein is CASSLGASGRGGEQFF.